Described below is a single T cell receptor (beta chain) sequence and its context. This clonotype was counted only a few times. Its antigen is unknown. No much larger clone exists at a distance of one base, and base qualities are not known. Sequencer: Illumina NovaSeq 6000. TCRalpha and TCRbeta cDNA libraries were constructed by 5'RACE with constant-segment primers, with sample barcodes and unique molecular identifiers being introduced. RNA was extracted from every sample with Trizol reagent. Library amplification was performed in two PCR steps, and a second sample barcode and Illumina TruSeq adapters were introduced in the second step. Sequencing of the libraries was done on an Illumina NovaSeq, producing 2 x 150 bp paired-end reads. As for the authors' bioinformatics: The reads were demultiplexed and collapsed into UMI-guided consensus sequences using migec v1.2.7. Using mixcr v2.1.11, the UMI consensuses were aligned to TRA and TRB V and J templates and assembled into clonotypes. A clonotype was counted as expanded or contracted only when both edgeR and NoisET called the clonotype significant, with the noise models trained on biological replicates. For edgeR calls, the cutoffs were a false discovery rate-adjusted p below 0.01 and a log2 fold-change threshold of 1. As an exploratory analysis of dynamics, PCA with hierarchical clustering was applied to max-normalized trajectories of the 1000 most abundant clonotypes. Each responding clone was given a CD4 or CD8 phenotype based on the CD4+ and CD8+ repertoires, which had been sequenced separately. The public reads were run again by TCRdb, first through fastp at Q25 and then through MiXCR, and only productive beta chains were kept. Here each entry gathers all rows of one CDR3 protein and keeps the most common genes and DNA. Clone size and V and J calls follow TCRdb, not the original study. Across this sample there are 340,000 or so distinct CDR3 sequences, with approximately 12% seen only once. About 20% of the sample belongs to the ten largest clones.

This entry is derived from a study of T-cell memory formation after mild COVID-19 (dated by TCRdb to the early 2020s). Concerning the study at large: TCR sequence clusters from the two donors were found to be largely donor specific. T-cell clones expanding and contracting after mild COVID-19 in two donors were tracked by longitudinal TCRalpha and TCRbeta repertoire sequencing. The cohort was made up of two young adult volunteers, one female and one male, who were previously healthy. Overall results and qualifications from the work: Contracting CD4+ clones appeared mostly in the CM and EM memory subsets, whereas CD8+ clones were enriched in EMRA. The second-wave clones that peaked on day 37 were not confirmed to be SARS-CoV-2 specific. The study covered only a couple of mild cases, and larger cohorts including severe cases with pre-infection samples were considered necessary. From day 15 to 85, contracting clones showed balanced CD4/CD8 phenotypes, whereas a second wave of clones that expanded from day 15 to 37 leaned towards CD4+. The detection of some responding clones in pre-infection memory suggests that pre-existing cross-reactive memory T cells joined the SARS-CoV-2 response.

Ficoll-Paque density gradient centrifugation was the method used to isolate PBMCs. V trim: 3 bases; J trim: 8 bases; unmatched bases: 5. From the cysteine through the phenylalanine, the CDR3 covers 15 amino acids. Solely the CDR3 DNA is kept, with 45 bases framed from the first base. Reading the germline V gene gives CDR1 SGHDN and CDR2 FVKESK. The receptor was isolated from a young man who had mild COVID-19 (a few samples of this study predate the infection). The sample titles of this study are shuffled in the database, so cell type and time point are left out; the donor was told from shared clones. Sequences were obtained from PBMCs or a T cell subset sorted from them (not recorded which). This receptor chain uses TRBV14 and TRBJ2-1; 12 junctional bases match TRBD2. The DNA sequence is as follows: TGTGCCAGCAGCCATTTGACTAGCGGGGGCGATGAGCAGTTCTTC. Protein translation: CASSHLTSGGDEQFF.